The T cell receptor (beta chain) under discussion was sequenced for a study of shared clonotypes between healthy human individuals. Study information: Two women and three men aged 18 to 49 served as donors.

On this clone itself: Its matching antigen is unknown.

The V gene's germline CDR1 is KGHSH and CDR2 LQKENI. Trimming took 5 bases from V and 2 from J, leaving 10 bases between them. The CDR3 is 13 amino acids. Findings of the study overall: Large sequencing depth failed to make sorted-subset sequencing complete, rarefaction showed.

Using immunoSEQ multiplex PCR, the repertoire was profiled, and TCRdb retains in-frame clones only, with some absent. The sample includes 950,000 to 1,300,000 clones, roughly 80% of them seen just once. The sample was memory CD4+ T cells sorted from blood. As for subset: CD45RA-negative fraction. V is TRBV18 and J is TRBJ2-7; maybe TRBD1 (5 bases). This receptor was obtained from a man in his late teens or twenties in good health. In DNA form, the CDR3 reads TGTGCCAGCTCAACCAGGGCGGCCTACGAGCAGTACTTC. The encoded protein is CASSTRAAYEQYF.